This T cell receptor (beta chain) emerged from a study of T cells in women clearing cervical HPV infection (dated by TCRdb to between 2017 and 2018). In terms of the full investigation: The cases were about 27 women with histologically confirmed HPV16-related CIN3 or worse, and 2 of these cases were invasive cancers. Controls were around 25 women whose single incident HPV16 infection cleared within 12 months without precancer or cancer developing. Cases were matched to controls by age within five years and by the year the sample was collected. Five blinded duplicates per group were added as quality controls, so that about 60 samples were obtained: some 50 participants and some 10 replicates. For cases, a median interval of 149 days, with an interquartile range of 90 to 200 days, was observed between lesion detection and blood sampling. Median age was about 30 years in cases versus approximately 37 in controls, and baseline characteristics did not differ significantly. Blood from cases was drawn at the visit where the lesion was first identified, while blood from controls was drawn once the infection was no longer detected. Nested within Costa Rica's Guanacaste HPV Natural History Study, an exploratory proof-of-principle case-control study compared TCR repertoires across cervical HPV16 outcomes. The parent cohort enrolled about 9,700 women aged 18 or older in Guanacaste, Costa Rica, in about 1993 to 1995 and followed the women for less than eight years. HLA typing was available for only a few women, so HLA type could not be excluded as a confounder. What the authors observed across the whole study: The cross-sectional design could not show whether the associations came before the infection or were a result of it, and neither effector/memory subsets nor HPV-specific T cells were isolated. Significantly higher TCR repertoire richness was observed in CIN3+ cases than in controls across sequencing depths, whereas no difference in evenness was found. Because the number of T cells per sample was unknown, the richness differences could reflect varying T-cell content rather than repertoire biology. Random forest classifiers combining richness and V gene abundances distinguished cases from controls with an estimated AUC of around 0.79. TRBV6-7 relative abundance was lower in cases than in controls (roughly 0.12% versus 0.17%; Bonferroni P = 0.0008).

Every participant had a single incident cervical HPV16 infection, and women with prevalent HPV16 infections were excluded. Cervical HPV DNA was detected with MY09/MY11 PCR, and genotyping was done by dot-blot hybridization. Around 14 mL of heparinized blood was centrifuged, after which the buffy coat was aliquoted, frozen at -30 degrees C, and then stored at -80 degrees C. QIAGEN kits were used to extract genomic DNA from buffy coat specimens. Looking up the germline V gene yields CDR1 SGHDN and CDR2 FVKESK. The CDR3, from cysteine to phenylalanine, totals 15 residues. Shown are 36 bases from within the CDR3, in frame from base 1. Cut back by 4 bases and 0 bases, the V and J ends lie 9 bases apart. A note on this clone: This receptor's antigen is unknown. Read data end 3 residues before the CDR3 end; the end is taken from the germline J gene.

TCR beta CDR3 regions were amplified by multiplex PCR using the immunoSEQ assay from an average of 1200 ng genomic DNA per sample. Primer bias was corrected in the assay by using a complete synthetic TCR repertoire to establish an amplification baseline. The amplicons were sequenced on the Illumina platform. As for the authors' bioinformatics: Sequence errors were corrected by clustering with frequency ratios and a modified nearest-neighbor algorithm, and the sequences were then analyzed in the immunoSEQ Analyzer using IMGT gene definitions. At each rarefaction depth, TCR richness and evenness were averaged over 20 rarefaction repeats, and samples with fewer sequences than the depth were excluded. Wilcoxon rank sum tests with FDR correction were used to compare relative abundances of V, D and J genes between the groups. Blinded duplicates gave an intraclass correlation of about 96% for TCR richness and an average of roughly 82% across 66 gene segments. The immuneACCESS repertoire file appears here via TCRdb, limited to in-frame rearrangements. These files lack a portion of the clones; in checked studies, under half of the deficit traces to unresolved V genes, and the cause of the others is not known. The DNA was the basis for D and trimming; V, J and clone size are from that table. The sample table records tens of thousands of clones. The top ten clones comprise about 1.5% of the sample.

The clonotype originates from a woman aged 18 to 75 with a cervical HPV16 infection that either progressed to CIN3+ or cleared (not recorded which). The source material was blood buffy coat. This chain is built from TRBV14 and TRBJ1-4, with no confident D gene call. Incomplete CDR3 DNA: TGTGCCAGCAGCCCATACTTTGCAACTAATGAAAAA. Its coded protein is CASSPYFATNEK. The CDR3 in its entirety is CASSPYFATNEKLFF. Where the CDR3 stops, the reference TRBV14 and TRBJ1-4 genes take over; the full variable domain is EAGVTQFPSHSVIEKGQTVTLRCDPISGHDNLYWYRRVMGKEIKFLLHFVKESKQDESGMPNNRFLAERTGGTYSTLKVQPAELEDSGVYFCASSPYFATNEKLFFGSGTQLSVL.